This T cell receptor beta chain was obtained from a study of blood T cell repertoires in COVID-19. The CDR3 contains 16 residues. Germline CDR1 is PRHDT and CDR2 is FYEKMQ (reference sequence). Trimming stripped 1 base from V and 3 bases from J, with 13 bases between. Produced via immunoSEQ multiplex PCR; TCRdb's table is partial and in-frame only. The sample contains roughly 160,000 clones, approximately 91% of which appear only once. The sequenced material came from peripheral blood. The TCR was taken from a man younger than 35 with acute or convalescent COVID-19. The chain is built from TRBV13 and TRBJ2-4; D is possibly TRBD1 (5 bases). The DNA of the CDR3 is TGTGCCAGCAGCTTAGCACAGGCTGGGGTCAAAAACATTCAGTACTTC. Translating gives CASSLAQAGVKNIQYF.